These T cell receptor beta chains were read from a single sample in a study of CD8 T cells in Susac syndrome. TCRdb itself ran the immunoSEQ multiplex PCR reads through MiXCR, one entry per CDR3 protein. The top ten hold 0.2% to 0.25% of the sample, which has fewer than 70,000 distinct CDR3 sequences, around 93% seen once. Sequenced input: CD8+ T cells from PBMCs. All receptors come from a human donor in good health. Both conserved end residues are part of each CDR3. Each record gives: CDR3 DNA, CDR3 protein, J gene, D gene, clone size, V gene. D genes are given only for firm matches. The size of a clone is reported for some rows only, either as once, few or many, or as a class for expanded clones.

CDR3nt: TGTGCCAGCAGCCAAGAATTACGGGGGTTCAACGAGCAGTACTTC
CDR3aa: CASSQELRGFNEQYF
j_gene: TRBJ2-7
d_gene: .
abundance: .
v_gene: TRBV3-1

CDR3nt: TGTGCCAGCAGTGTCGGACTAGTGGGTACCTCCGAGCAGTACTTC
CDR3aa: CASSVGLVGTSEQYF
j_gene: TRBJ2-7
d_gene: TRBD2
abundance: once
v_gene: TRBV6-1

CDR3nt: TGTGCCTACACAGGGGTTTGGACCGGGGAGCTGTTTTTT
CDR3aa: CAYTGVWTGELFF
j_gene: TRBJ2-2
d_gene: TRBD1
abundance: .
v_gene: TRBV30

CDR3nt: TGTGCCAGCAGCGTAGCGGGACAAGCGGATGGAGATACGCAGTATTTT
CDR3aa: CASSVAGQADGDTQYF
j_gene: TRBJ2-3
d_gene: .
abundance: .
v_gene: TRBV9

CDR3nt: TGCAGCGTACCACAGGGTACTGAGCAGTTCTTC
CDR3aa: CSVPQGTEQFF
j_gene: TRBJ2-1
d_gene: .
abundance: .
v_gene: TRBV29-1

CDR3nt: TGTGCCAGCAGCCAGGCTCCGTCTTTGCTGCCTCCGGGACAGTTGTACCAAGAGACCCAGTACTTC
CDR3aa: CASSQAPSLLPPGQLYQETQYF
j_gene: TRBJ2-5
d_gene: TRBD1
abundance: .
v_gene: TRBV14

CDR3nt: TGCAGCGTTGAAGCGGGGGTTGGGTATTACGAGCAGTACTTC
CDR3aa: CSVEAGVGYYEQYF
j_gene: TRBJ2-7
d_gene: .
abundance: .
v_gene: TRBV29-1

CDR3nt: TGTGCCACCCGAGGGGGTGAGGTCACAGATACGCAGTATTTT
CDR3aa: CATRGGEVTDTQYF
j_gene: TRBJ2-3
d_gene: .
abundance: once
v_gene: TRBV7-6

CDR3nt: TGTGCCAGCGGACTAGGAGATACGCAGTATTTT
CDR3aa: CASGLGDTQYF
j_gene: TRBJ2-3
d_gene: TRBD2
abundance: .
v_gene: TRBV3-1

CDR3nt: TGTGCCAGCAGTTACAGGGGAGGGTACGAGCAGTACTTC
CDR3aa: CASSYRGGYEQYF
j_gene: TRBJ2-7
d_gene: .
abundance: .
v_gene: TRBV7-6

CDR3nt: TGTGCCAGCAGCAGAGATACGGATGAAGCTTTCTTT
CDR3aa: CASSRDTDEAFF
j_gene: TRBJ1-1
d_gene: .
abundance: .
v_gene: TRBV7-9

CDR3nt: TGTGCCAGCAGTGAATTGGCGTCCCTCGTGAGAGAGACCCAGTACTTC
CDR3aa: CASSELASLVRETQYF
j_gene: TRBJ2-5
d_gene: .
abundance: .
v_gene: TRBV25-1

CDR3nt: TGTGCCAGTAGTTGGGACGGGGACAATGAGCAGTTCTTC
CDR3aa: CASSWDGDNEQFF
j_gene: TRBJ2-1
d_gene: .
abundance: .
v_gene: TRBV19

CDR3nt: TGTGCCAGCAGTGACCTGCCCGGGGGACACTTCGAGCAGTACTTC
CDR3aa: CASSDLPGGHFEQYF
j_gene: TRBJ2-7
d_gene: .
abundance: .
v_gene: TRBV2

CDR3nt: TGCGCCAGCAGCTGGGCGATAGCGGGTCCAAAAGATACGCAGTATTTT
CDR3aa: CASSWAIAGPKDTQYF
j_gene: TRBJ2-3
d_gene: TRBD2
abundance: .
v_gene: TRBV5-1